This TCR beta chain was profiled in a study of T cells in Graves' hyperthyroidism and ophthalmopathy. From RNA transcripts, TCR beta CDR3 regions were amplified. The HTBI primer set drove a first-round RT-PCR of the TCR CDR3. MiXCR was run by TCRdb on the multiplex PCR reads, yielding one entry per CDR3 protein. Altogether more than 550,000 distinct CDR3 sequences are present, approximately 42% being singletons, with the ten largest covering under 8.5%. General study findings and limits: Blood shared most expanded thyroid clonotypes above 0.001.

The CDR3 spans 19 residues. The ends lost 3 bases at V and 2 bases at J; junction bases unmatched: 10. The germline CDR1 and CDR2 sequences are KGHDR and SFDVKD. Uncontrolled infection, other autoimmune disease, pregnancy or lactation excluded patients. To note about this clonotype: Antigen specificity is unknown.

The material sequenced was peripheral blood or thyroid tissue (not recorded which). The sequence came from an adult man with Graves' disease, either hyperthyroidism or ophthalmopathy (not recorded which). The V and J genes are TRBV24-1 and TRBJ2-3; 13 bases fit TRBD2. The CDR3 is CATSDQGLAGVKLTDTQYF. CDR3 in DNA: TGTGCCACCAGTGATCAAGGACTAGCGGGAGTGAAACTCACAGATACGCAGTATTTT.